Below are 24 T cell receptor beta chains sequenced from a single sample in a study of T cell responses to AZD1222 COVID-19 vaccine. Data came from immunoSEQ multiplex PCR; TCRdb stores just in-frame clones and leaves some out. The sample lists 170,000 or so clones, less than 95% occurring once. The starting material was peripheral blood, obtained on day 0 of AZD1222 vaccination. These TCRs come from an adult in good health.

The chain is built from TRBV9 and TRBJ2-5, with a weak D call TRBD1 (5 bases). This CDR3 is built from 15 residues. Trimming removed 0 bases from V and 3 bases from J, with 12 bases in between. Germline values: CDR1 SGDLS, CDR2 YYNGEE. CDR3: CASSVGVGRKETQYF. For the CDR3, the DNA is TGTGCCAGCAGCGTAGGGGTGGGGCGTAAAGAGACCCAGTACTTC.

J is TRBJ2-1 and V is TRBV7-2; perhaps D is TRBD1 or TRBD2 (5 bases each). This CDR3 has 17 amino acids. The V end lost 3 bases, the J end lost 2 bases, and 17 bases lay between the germline ends. In germline, CDR1 is SGHTA, CDR2 FQGNSA. This CDR3 is CASSLGAVQGAYNEQFF. CDR3 sequence (DNA): TGTGCCAGCAGCTTGGGAGCCGTGCAGGGAGCCTACAATGAGCAGTTCTTC.

The chain links TRBV20-1 to TRBJ2-7; 8 bases line up with TRBD1. This CDR3 contains 15 residues. V lost 3 bases, J lost 0 bases, and 7 bases stayed unmatched. CDR1 is DFQATT and CDR2 is SNEGSKA in the germline V gene (reference sequence). CDR3 region: CSASGRGPSSYEQYF. CDR3 in DNA: TGCAGTGCTAGTGGCAGGGGGCCAAGCTCCTACGAGCAGTACTTC.

This sequence joins TRBV10-1 and TRBJ2-6; 8 positions agree with TRBD1. Germline trimming cut 6 bases from V and 0 bases from J; bases unmatched to any gene: 13. CDR1 is WNHNN, CDR2 SYGVQD, per germline (reference sequence). The CDR3 has 19 residues. CDR3 region: CASRTTGEFVSSGANVLTF. In DNA, the CDR3 is TGCGCCAGCAGGACGACAGGGGAATTCGTCAGCTCTGGGGCCAACGTCCTGACTTTC.

The V and J genes are TRBV7-2 and TRBJ1-2; 7 bases are a match to TRBD1. Trimming took 5 bases from V and 7 from J; bases not matched to a gene: 4. There are 12 residues in the CDR3. Germline CDR1 and CDR2: SGHTA and FQGNSA. CDR3 residues: CASSQTGFGYTF. CDR3 nucleotide sequence: TGTGCCAGCAGCCAGACAGGGTTTGGCTACACCTTC.

This sequence joins TRBV9 and TRBJ1-1, with 8 nucleotides matching TRBD1. The V gene end was trimmed by 0 bases and the J gene end by 7 bases; junction bases not matched to a gene: 5. This CDR3 spans 14 amino acids. From germline, CDR1 is SGDLS and CDR2 YYNGEE. In nucleotides, the CDR3 is TGTGCCAGCAGCGTAGCGGTACAGGGGGATGAAGCTTTCTTT. As protein: CASSVAVQGDEAFF.

The V call is TRBV7-8, the J call TRBJ1-3; 12 bases fit TRBD1. V shed 5 bases and J 4 bases; nucleotides not matched to a gene: 12. The CDR3 runs to 18 residues. The germline gives CDR1 SGHVS, CDR2 FQNEAQ. CDR3: CASSVTGTGGARGNTIYF. The CDR3 nucleotides read TGTGCCAGCAGCGTAACCGGGACAGGGGGCGCAAGGGGAAACACCATATATTTT.

The V gene is TRBV5-4, the J gene TRBJ1-6; 9 bases are shared with TRBD1. CDR1 and CDR2 (germline): SGHNT, YYREEE (reference sequence). Germline trimming cut 9 bases from V and 6 bases from J; bases unmatched to any gene: 7. This CDR3 has 14 amino acids. The CDR3 DNA is TGTGCCACCCGGACAGGGGCCGGTAATTCACCCCTCCACTTT. This sequence encodes CATRTGAGNSPLHF. Filled out from reference TRBV5-4 and TRBJ1-6, the complete variable domain reads ETGVTQSPTHLIKTRGQQVTLRCSSQSGHNTVSWYQQALGQGPQFIFQYYREEENGRGNFPPRFSGLQFPNYSSELNVNALELDDSALYLCATRTGAGNSPLHFGNGTRLTVT.

V and J are TRBV7-2 and TRBJ2-3, with 7 bases fitting TRBD2. This CDR3 spans 15 amino acids. The V and J ends lost 1 base and 2 bases, in that order; junction bases with no gene match: 3. Germline V gene sequence: CDR1 SGHTA, CDR2 FQGNSA. CDR3 loop: CASSLGRGYTDTQYF. The CDR3 DNA sequence: TGTGCCAGCAGCTTAGGGCGGGGGTACACAGATACGCAGTATTTT.

The chain uses TRBV7-6 and TRBJ2-7, with TRBD2 identical over 7 bases. The V segment lost 1 base and the J segment 4 bases; nucleotides outside the gene matches: 7. CDR3 length: 15 residues. In germline, CDR1 is SGHVS, CDR2 FNYEAQ. CDR3 amino acids: CASSLGGQGGYEQYF. The DNA of the CDR3 is TGTGCCAGCAGCTTAGGTGGGCAGGGAGGGTACGAGCAGTACTTC. Full variable domain (remainder filled in from reference TRBV7-6 and TRBJ2-7): GAGVSQSPRYKVTKRGQDVALRCDPISGHVSLYWYRQALGQGPEFLTYFNYEAQQDKSGLPNDRFSAERPEGSISTLTIQRTEQRDSAMYRCASSLGGQGGYEQYFGPGTRLTVT.

This clone was recorded only once. The chain recombines TRBV6-5 with TRBJ2-7; no clear D gene. The CDR3 covers 13 residues. Germline CDR1 MNHEY, CDR2 SVGAGI. Trimming pared 4 bases from V and 5 bases from J, leaving 12 bases between. CDR3 sequence reads: CASSFHEANEQYF. DNA for the CDR3: TGTGCCAGCAGTTTCCACGAGGCTAACGAGCAGTACTTC.

The chain combines TRBV3-1 (or the pseudogene TRBV3-2) with TRBJ1-3; D remains ambiguous. V lost 6 bases and J lost 0, with 12 bases in between. The CDR3 runs 15 residues. From germline, CDR1 is LGHDT and CDR2 YNNKEL (reference sequence). The CDR3, as DNA: TGTGCCAGCAGTCCGACGGCGACCTCTGGAAACACCATATATTTT. Translation: CASSPTATSGNTIYF.

CDR3 amino acids: CASSHGQNYGYTF. CDR3 in DNA: TGTGCCAGCAGCCACGGACAGAACTATGGCTACACCTTC. The rearrangement links TRBV7-3 to TRBJ1-2; D possibly corresponds to TRBD1 (6 bases). The germline V and J ends were trimmed by 5 bases and 2 bases, with 9 bases remaining between them. CDR3 length: 13 amino acids. Germline CDR1 is SGHTA and CDR2 is FQGTGA.

The chain recombines TRBV7-9 with TRBJ2-2; the match to TRBD2 covers 10 bases. Unmatched junction bases numbered 10, after V lost 5 bases and J lost 7 bases. The CDR3 length is 16 residues. CDR1 SEHNR and CDR2 FQNEAQ come from the germline V gene (reference sequence). The chain's CDR3 is CASSLPSGGARGELFF. In DNA form, the CDR3 reads TGTGCCAGCAGCCTCCCCAGCGGGGGGGCCCGCGGGGAGCTGTTTTTT.

The J gene is TRBJ1-1, the V gene TRBV10-3; TRBD1 is a possible D gene (6 bases). Trimming removed 6 bases from V and 1 base from J, with 21 bases in between. Germline V CDR1 and CDR2: ENHRY, SYGVKD. CDR3 size: 17 residues. For the CDR3, the DNA is TGTGCCATCAGGCACAGGGTAGGAGTGGGGGAGAACACTGAAGCTTTCTTT. It encodes CAIRHRVGVGENTEAFF.

The chain combines TRBV4-3 with TRBJ2-2; D gene ambiguous. Germline values: CDR1 LGHNA, CDR2 YSLEER. V was trimmed by 4 bases and J by 5 bases, leaving 14 bases between them. The CDR3 has 15 amino acids. In DNA, the CDR3 is TGCGCCAGCAGCCGAGCCCCCTCCGGTACCGGGGAGCTGTTTTTT. Amino acids: CASSRAPSGTGELFF.

As concerns this clone: Other DNA sequences in the sample encode the same CDR3. V gene TRBV15 combines with J gene TRBJ1-6; D gene unclear. CDR1 and CDR2 (germline): LNHNV, YYDKDF (reference sequence). Trimming left V 0 bases short and J 13 bases short, with 19 bases between. CDR3 length: 16 residues. Here the CDR3 reads CATSRDRWENRSPLHF. CDR3 in DNA: TGTGCCACCAGCAGAGATAGGTGGGAGAACCGTTCGCCCCTCCACTTT.

The chain employs TRBV7-7 and TRBJ2-1; the D gene could be TRBD1 or TRBD2 (5 bases each). The V end was cut by 5 bases, the J end by 5 bases, with 19 bases between. The CDR3 consists of 16 residues. CDR1 is SSHAT, CDR2 FNYEAQ, per germline (reference sequence). The CDR3 loop reads CASSLGESSFHNEQFF. CDR3 nucleotides: TGTGCCAGCAGCCTGGGGGAGTCCAGTTTCCACAATGAGCAGTTCTTC.

The rearrangement links TRBV4-1 to TRBJ2-2; no firm D call. Trimming cost V 3 bases and J 5 bases, with 13 bases left between them. CDR1 MGHRA and CDR2 YSYEKL come from the germline V gene. The CDR3 sequence is 15 residues long. The CDR3 region is CASSQESDFTGELFF. CDR3 coding DNA: TGCGCCAGCAGCCAGGAGAGTGACTTTACCGGGGAGCTGTTTTTT.

The count of this clone is one. This chain joins TRBV6-2 or TRBV6-3 and TRBJ1-2; a weak D match, TRBD1 (6 bases). There are 14 residues in the CDR3. Between the trimmed V and J ends, which lost 5 bases and 2 bases, there was a span of 12 bases. Per germline, CDR1 MNHEY and CDR2 SVGEGT. CDR3 nucleotide sequence: TGTGCCAGCAGTCCAATAACAGGGAACTATGGCTACACCTTC. It encodes CASSPITGNYGYTF.

The J gene is TRBJ2-5, the V gene TRBV7-3; TRBD2 agrees at 9 bases. The CDR3 runs 15 residues. With 5 bases clipped from V and 4 bases from J, the junction kept 8 bases outside the gene matches. The germline V gene encodes CDR1 SGHTA and CDR2 FQGTGA. DNA of the CDR3: TGTGCCAGCAGCCTACGGGGACTAGCAGGAGAGACCCAGTACTTC. It specifies CASSLRGLAGETQYF. The whole variable domain, remainder taken from reference TRBV7-3 and TRBJ2-5, is GAGVSQTPSNKVTEKGKYVELRCDPISGHTALYWYRQSLGQGPEFLIYFQGTGAADDSGLPNDRFFAVRPEGSVSTLKIQRTERGDSAVYLCASSLRGLAGETQYFGPGTRLLVL.

The CDR3 bases are TGTGCCAGCAGCTTAGATAGGACAGGGCCTCTTTCACCCCTCCACTTT. Residues: CASSLDRTGPLSPLHF. The chain joins TRBV7-2 to TRBJ1-6, with 8 bases aligning to TRBD1. The CDR3 contains 16 residues. Germline CDR1 is SGHTA and CDR2 is FQGNSA. J was trimmed by 9 bases and V by 1 base; bases with no gene match: 8.

As DNA, the CDR3 is TGTGCCAGCAGTTTTGCCTCGACGGGCACAGATACGCAGTATTTT. Translated, it gives CASSFASTGTDTQYF. The rearrangement joins TRBV27 to TRBJ2-3, with D uncertain. Trimming took off 3 bases at V and 1 base at J, with 11 bases between the two ends. CDR3 length equals 15 residues. Per germline, CDR1 MNHEY and CDR2 SMNVEV (reference sequence).

This chain joins TRBV3-1 (or the pseudogene TRBV3-2) and TRBJ2-1; 8 bases map to TRBD1. Germline values: CDR1 LGHDT, CDR2 YNNKEL (reference sequence). The length of the CDR3 is 18 residues. V shed 0 bases, J shed 2 bases, and the junction held 9 bases outside the gene matches. DNA for the CDR3: TGTGCCAGCAGCCAAGAAACCTCCGGGACAGGTCCCTACAATGAGCAGTTCTTC. This translates into CASSQETSGTGPYNEQFF.